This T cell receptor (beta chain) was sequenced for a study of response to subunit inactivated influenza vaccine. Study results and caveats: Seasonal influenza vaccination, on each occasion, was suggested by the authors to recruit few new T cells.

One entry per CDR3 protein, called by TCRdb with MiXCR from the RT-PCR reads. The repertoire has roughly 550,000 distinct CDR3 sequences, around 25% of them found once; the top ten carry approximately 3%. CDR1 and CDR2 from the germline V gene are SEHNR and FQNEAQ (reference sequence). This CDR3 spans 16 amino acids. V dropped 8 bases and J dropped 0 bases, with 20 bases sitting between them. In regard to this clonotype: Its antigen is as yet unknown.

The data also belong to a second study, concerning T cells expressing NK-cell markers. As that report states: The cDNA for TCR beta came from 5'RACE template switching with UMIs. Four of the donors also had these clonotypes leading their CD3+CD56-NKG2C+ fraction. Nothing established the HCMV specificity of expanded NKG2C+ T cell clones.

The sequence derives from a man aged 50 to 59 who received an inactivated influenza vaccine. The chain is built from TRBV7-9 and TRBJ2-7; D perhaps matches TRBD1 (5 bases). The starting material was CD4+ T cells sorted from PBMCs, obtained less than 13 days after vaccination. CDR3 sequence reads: CASGPGRTQSSYEQYF. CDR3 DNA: TGTGCCAGCGGTCCTGGCCGGACACAGAGCTCCTACGAGCAGTACTTC.